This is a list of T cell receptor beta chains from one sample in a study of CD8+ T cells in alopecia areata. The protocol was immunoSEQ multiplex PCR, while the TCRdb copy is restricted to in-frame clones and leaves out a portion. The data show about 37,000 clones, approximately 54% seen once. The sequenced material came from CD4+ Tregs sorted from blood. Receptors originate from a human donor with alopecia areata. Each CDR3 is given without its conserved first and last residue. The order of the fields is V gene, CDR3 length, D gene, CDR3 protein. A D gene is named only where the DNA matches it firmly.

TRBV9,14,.,ASTLLEPSSYNEQF
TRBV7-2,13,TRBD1,ASSSGQGEGYIQY
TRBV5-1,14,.,ASSLGTADSNTEAF
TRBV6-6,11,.,ASSSPWGSEAF
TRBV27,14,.,ASSLGGRDYNSPLH
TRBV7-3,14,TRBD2,ASRNPGLATPGELF
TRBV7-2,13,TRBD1,ASSWGQPLNYGYT
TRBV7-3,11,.,ASSPGRGQGYT
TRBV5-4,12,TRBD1,ASSRGPGGDGYT
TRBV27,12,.,ASTRVSGANVLT
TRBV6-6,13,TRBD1,ASSYGDRVNTEAF
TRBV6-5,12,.,ASSKQRPNTEAF
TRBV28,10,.,ASTQAKGEAF
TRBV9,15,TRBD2,ASSVGASGKIYNEQF
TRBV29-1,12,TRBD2,SVGRASGGNEQF
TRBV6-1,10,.,ASSKAVDEQF
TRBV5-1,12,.,ASSLDSPSEKLF
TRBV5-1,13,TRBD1,ASSLARDRGYGYT
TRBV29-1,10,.,SVDPVQGQLF
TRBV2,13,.,ASRTGTPRNGELF
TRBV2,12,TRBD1,ASSVDRGFYEQY
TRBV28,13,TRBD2,ASSFRLAGHNEQF